One sample yielded the 11 T cell receptor beta chains listed below, sequenced in a study of shared clonotypes between healthy human individuals. Generated by immunoSEQ multiplex PCR, the TCRdb table keeps only in-frame clones and is missing some. Here the sample spans roughly 640,000 clones, approximately 97% being singletons. Sample: naive CD4+ T cells sorted from blood. Subset defined: CD45RA+ positively selected. The receptor source for this set is a woman aged 25 to 39 in good health.

The chain carries TRBV30 and TRBJ2-2, with 9 bases that match TRBD1. With V trimmed by 1 base and J by 4 bases, 4 bases remained unmatched. The germline V gene has CDR1 GTSNPN and CDR2 SVGIG (reference sequence). This CDR3 is 15 amino acids long. CDR3: CAWSARTGATGELFF. DNA of the CDR3: TGTGCCTGGAGTGCTCGGACAGGGGCCACCGGGGAGCTGTTTTTT.

The V call is TRBV10-1, the J call TRBJ2-7; 11 bases fit TRBD2. CDR1 is WNHNN and CDR2 is SYGVQD in the germline V gene (reference sequence). The CDR3 is made up of 18 amino acids. After removal of 0 bases from V and 0 bases from J, the junction contained 7 bases not matched to a gene. The CDR3 region is CASSESRLAGPPSYEQYF. The CDR3 bases are TGCGCCAGCAGTGAGTCGAGACTAGCGGGACCACCCTCCTACGAGCAGTACTTC.

This clone was counted between two and nine times. Other nucleotide sequences in the sample specify the same CDR3. The genes are TRBV5-1 and TRBJ1-5; D uncertain. Germline loops: CDR1 SGHRS, CDR2 YFSETQ. Trimming removed 0 bases at V and 0 bases at J, with 4 bases between. This CDR3 has 14 amino acids. The CDR3 DNA is TGCGCCAGCAGCTTGGGGGGTAGCAATCAGCCCCAGCATTTT. It specifies CASSLGGSNQPQHF.

The chain joins TRBV7-6 to TRBJ2-7; maybe TRBD2 (5 bases). The germline gives CDR1 SGHVS, CDR2 FNYEAQ. Trimming took 3 bases from V and 2 from J, leaving 8 bases between them. The CDR3 contains 13 residues. The CDR3 spells CASSFGVTYEQYF. As DNA, the CDR3 is TGTGCCAGCAGCTTCGGGGTAACCTACGAGCAGTACTTC.

The CDR3 nucleotides are TGTGCCAGCAGTTTATTCGGGGATTTTGTCAATCAGCCCCAGCATTTT. It yields the protein CASSLFGDFVNQPQHF. This chain joins TRBV28 and TRBJ1-5, with D uncertain. Germline V lookup: CDR1 MDHEN, CDR2 SYDVKM. With 1 base removed from V and 3 bases from J, the gap between germline ends came to 13 bases. CDR3 length equals 16 residues.

The chain joins TRBV7-2 to TRBJ2-7; TRBD2 is a possible D gene (6 bases). This CDR3 comprises 14 residues. V was pared by 4 bases and J by 7 bases, with 17 bases between. Germline loops: CDR1 SGHTA, CDR2 FQGNSA. The CDR3: CASSSIRGFGEQYF. In DNA, the CDR3 is TGTGCCAGCAGCTCCATACGGGGGTTCGGGGAGCAGTACTTC.

This chain links TRBV5-1 with TRBJ1-5; D ambiguous. The CDR3 runs to 15 residues. Trimming took off 2 bases at V and 0 bases at J, with 9 bases between the two ends. Germline values: CDR1 SGHRS, CDR2 YFSETQ. DNA for the CDR3: TGCGCCAGCAGCTTTGGGGTAGGTAGCAATCAGCCCCAGCATTTT. Translation gives CASSFGVGSNQPQHF.

A single count supports this clone. The sample holds other DNA sequences that translate to the same CDR3. V is TRBV5-1 and J is TRBJ2-7; TRBD2 aligns across 11 bases. With V trimmed by 4 bases and J by 1 base, 4 bases remained unmatched. The CDR3 length is 15 residues. CDR1 and CDR2 (germline): SGHRS, YFSETQ. CDR3 sequence: CASSLLAGESYEQYF. Written as DNA, the CDR3 is TGCGCCAGCAGCCTACTAGCGGGAGAGTCCTACGAGCAGTACTTC.

The gene calls are TRBV6-5 and TRBJ2-6; tentatively, D is TRBD1 or TRBD2 (5 bases each). The V end was cut by 5 bases, the J end by 0 bases, with 8 bases between. Germline V gives CDR1 MNHEY, CDR2 SVGAGI. The CDR3 loop spans 15 amino acids. CDR3: CASSGDRSGANVLTF. The CDR3 DNA sequence: TGTGCCAGCAGTGGGGACCGCTCTGGGGCCAACGTCCTGACTTTC.

This clone is a singleton in its sample. This chain joins TRBV6-1 and TRBJ2-7; no clear D gene. V lost 1 base, J lost 3 bases, and 10 bases lay in between. CDR3 length equals 14 residues. Germline CDR1 MNHNS, CDR2 SASEGT. CDR3 sequence (DNA): TGTGCCAGCAGTGAAGGCGGAGCAGTCTACGAGCAGTACTTC. This gives the protein CASSEGGAVYEQYF.

The rearrangement uses TRBV18 and TRBJ1-1; D gene uncertain. V was shortened by 4 bases and J by 2 bases, with 8 bases between the two germline ends. CDR1 and CDR2 from the germline V gene are KGHSH and LQKENI. The CDR3 loop spans 13 amino acids. CDR3 nucleotides: TGTGCCAGCTCACGCGGACCTAACACTGAAGCTTTCTTT. Its protein is CASSRGPNTEAFF.